The rows below give T cell receptor beta chains drawn from one sample of a study of cytomegalovirus exposure and HLA in healthy donors. Profiled with immunoSEQ multiplex PCR; TCRdb holds only in-frame clones, not every one. This table lists tens of thousands of clones. The sample taken for sequencing was PBMCs. These receptors all come from a female donor in good health and CMV-seropositive. The CDR3 runs from the conserved cysteine through the conserved F or W. The order of the fields is CDR3 DNA, CDR3 protein, D gene, CDR3 length, J gene, V gene. The D gene is left open where the match is weak.

TGTGCCAGCAGCCGCGGGGACAAGCGGGGGGGACTCAAAGAGACCCAGTACTTC	CASSRGDKRGGLKETQYF	TRBD2	18	TRBJ2-5	TRBV7-8
TGTGCCAGCAGCCCAACCCCGAATGGCGAAAAACTGTTTTTT	CASSPTPNGEKLFF	-	14	TRBJ1-4	TRBV11-2
TGTGCCAGCAGCTTAGCCCGGGGGTTAAGCTCCTACAATGAGCAGTTCTTC	CASSLARGLSSYNEQFF	-	17	TRBJ2-1	TRBV7-2
TGCGCCAGCAGCTTGGCAGGATATGGCTACACCTTC	CASSLAGYGYTF	-	12	TRBJ1-2	TRBV5-1
TGCGCCAGCAGCCAAGCGACAGGGATCGACTACGAGCAGTACTTC	CASSQATGIDYEQYF	TRBD1	15	TRBJ2-7	TRBV4-1
TGCAGCGTTGATAAGGCGGGAGTCAGCGAGCAGTACTTC	CSVDKAGVSEQYF	TRBD2	13	TRBJ2-7	TRBV29-1
TGCGCCAGCACATCCGGGACTAGCGATGGTACGCAGTATTTT	CASTSGTSDGTQYF	TRBD2	14	TRBJ2-3	TRBV5-1
TGCGCCAGCAGCAGGGTAGCGGGGACCTACGAGCAGTACTTC	CASSRVAGTYEQYF	TRBD2	14	TRBJ2-7	TRBV5-1
TGTGCCAGCAGCTTCCCCCGCAATGAGCAGTTCTTC	CASSFPRNEQFF	-	12	TRBJ2-1	TRBV7-2
TGTGCCAGCAGCCAAGATCTTATCACAGATACGCAGTATTTT	CASSQDLITDTQYF	-	14	TRBJ2-3	TRBV14
TGCGCCAGCAGCGATAGCGGGAGTCCAAACATTCAGTACTTC	CASSDSGSPNIQYF	TRBD2	14	TRBJ2-4	TRBV4-1
TGTGCCAGCAGTTTATCGGACCTGGGACAGGGTTTTAGCAATCAGCCCCAGCATTTT	CASSLSDLGQGFSNQPQHF	TRBD1	19	TRBJ1-5	TRBV28
TGTGCCAGCAGTTACTCCTACGGTCAGCCCCAGCATTTT	CASSYSYGQPQHF	-	13	TRBJ1-5	TRBV6-5
TGTGCCAGCAGTGCCGGGACAGGGGAAATTCAGCCCCAGCATTTT	CASSAGTGEIQPQHF	TRBD1	15	TRBJ1-5	TRBV6-6
TGTGCCAGCAGCTTAGCGACAGGGTTCGATGGCTACACCTTC	CASSLATGFDGYTF	TRBD1	14	TRBJ1-2	TRBV7-9
TGTGCCAGCAGAGCTAGCGGGGGCGGGCAGTATTTT	CASRASGGGQYF	TRBD2	12	TRBJ2-3	TRBV7-2
TGTGCCAGCAGTTTACAGGGATATGAAGCTTTCTTT	CASSLQGYEAFF	-	12	TRBJ1-1	TRBV7-9